Each of the 17 T cell receptor beta chains below was sequenced from the same sample in a study of T cell clonality in common variable immunodeficiency. Clones were read by immunoSEQ multiplex PCR, and TCRdb kept only the in-frame ones, dropping some. The specimen has approximately 42,000 clones, none found just once. Sequenced: peripheral blood mononuclear cells. The origin of the receptors is a person aged 18-69 years in good health.

This clone was seen more than once but under ten times. Given a much more abundant clone one base away, this may be a read error. Sequencing ends 3 residues short of the CDR3 end; the germline J gene provides the rest. The chain couples TRBV30 to TRBJ1-5, with TRBD1 as a possible D gene (5 bases). V gave up 7 bases and J gave up 0 bases, with 10 bases separating them. This CDR3 is 13 amino acids long. Germline-derived CDR1 and CDR2 are GTSNPN and SVGIG (reference sequence). The CDR3 sequence: CASDGGSNQPQHF. CDR3 DNA, as far as it was read: TGTGCCTCAGACGGGGGTAGCAATCAGCCC.

Ten or more counts support this clone. The observed sequence ends 3 residues before the CDR3 terminus, with the missing tail filled in from the germline J gene. The chain joins TRBV23-1 to TRBJ2-1, with a weak D call TRBD2 (5 bases). TRBV23-1 is identified as an open reading frame with a role that is uncertain. CDR3 length: 16 residues. Trimming removed 0 bases from V and 2 bases from J, with 11 bases in between. The sequenced CDR3 bases are TGCGCCAGCAGTCAATCGATCGCGACTACCTACAATGAG. Encoded protein: CASSQSIATTYNE. The CDR3 in its entirety is CASSQSIATTYNEQFF.

In its sample, this clone was seen many times. The CDR3 end falls 3 residues outside the read, so it is completed with the germline J gene. The chain has TRBV19 and TRBJ2-1, with a tentative D call TRBD2 (5 bases). The CDR3 is made up of 16 amino acids. Between the trimmed V and J ends, which lost 6 bases and 2 bases, there was a span of 17 bases. In germline, CDR1 is LNHDA, CDR2 SQIVND (reference sequence). The CDR3 protein is CASSWKGAGPYNEQFF. CDR3 DNA, as far as it was read: TGTGCCAGTAGCTGGAAGGGCGCGGGCCCCTACAATGAG.

There are many counts of this clone. The CDR3 end falls 3 residues outside the read, so it is completed with the germline J gene. This chain connects TRBV29-1 to TRBJ2-3; 8 bases map to TRBD1. Germline CDR1 SQVTM, CDR2 ANQGSEA. Trimming cost V 7 bases and J 2 bases; bases outside gene matches: 5. CDR3 length equals 13 residues. CDR3 region: CSGTGRFTDTQYF. Incomplete CDR3 DNA: TGCAGCGGGACAGGGAGATTCACAGATACG.

There are many counts of this clone. The CDR3 end falls 3 residues outside the read, so it is completed with the germline J gene. The V gene is TRBV20-1, the J gene TRBJ2-2; 7 nucleotides agree with TRBD1. Germline values: CDR1 DFQATT, CDR2 SNEGSKA (reference sequence). The CDR3 sequence is 17 residues long. With V trimmed by 5 bases and J by 4 bases, 16 bases remained unmatched. CDR3 DNA, as far as it was read: TGCAGTGCTGACCTAAGTGAACAGGGGACGGGCACCGGGGAG. Translation gives CSADLSEQGTGTGE. The CDR3 in its entirety is CSADLSEQGTGTGELFF.

This clone occurred many times. The read finishes 3 residues shy of the CDR3 end, and the germline J gene is used to complete it. The rearrangement links TRBV10-3 to TRBJ1-6, with no clear D. This CDR3 is 13 amino acids long. Germline CDR1 and CDR2: ENHRY and SYGVKD. Trimming took off 8 bases at V and 10 bases at J, with 15 bases between the two ends. CDR3 sequence: CAISDWGTSPLHF. The sequenced CDR3 bases are TGTGCCATCTCGGACTGGGGTACGTCACCC.

This clone appeared many times. The read ends 3 residues before the CDR3 terminus; that terminus is restored from the germline J gene. V usage is TRBV7-2 and J usage is TRBJ1-6; 7 nucleotides line up with TRBD1. The CDR3 is made up of 15 amino acids. V lost 5 bases, J lost 6 bases, and 7 bases stayed unmatched. Per germline, CDR1 SGHTA and CDR2 FQGNSA. The part of the CDR3 DNA that was read is TGTGCCAGCAGCCCAAGACAGGGCGGTAATTCACCC. Translating gives CASSPRQGGNSP. The whole CDR3 protein reads CASSPRQGGNSPLHF.

This clone was recorded at least ten times. CDR3 bases read: TGTGCCATTAGCGGGAGTTTGCACGCGGGGGAG. Encoded protein: CAISGSLHAGE. The entire CDR3 protein reads CAISGSLHAGELFF. This chain connects TRBV6-2 or TRBV6-3 to TRBJ2-2; TRBD2 aligns across 9 bases. The read terminates 3 residues ahead of where the CDR3 ends, so the germline J gene completes it. CDR1 is MNHEY and CDR2 is SVGEGT in the germline V gene. The CDR3 runs 14 residues. V gave up 10 bases and J gave up 8 bases; unmatched junction bases: 11.

In this sample, this clone turned up many times. CDR3 bases read: TGCAGCGTTGACGCTAGCGGGAGTTTCACAGATACG. Residues: CSVDASGSFTDT. The entire CDR3 reads CSVDASGSFTDTQYF. The chain couples TRBV29-1 to TRBJ2-3; 10 bases are a match to TRBD2. The read halts 3 residues ahead of the CDR3 end, with the missing end drawn from the germline J gene. Germline CDR1 is SQVTM and CDR2 is ANQGSEA. The V and J ends lost 3 bases and 2 bases, in that order; junction bases with no gene match: 5. This CDR3 has 15 residues.

This clone was detected many times. CDR3 bases read: TGCAGTGCTAACCCCCTAAGTAGATCGGAGACC. Protein: CSANPLSRSET. The full CDR3 protein reads CSANPLSRSETQYF. The chain employs TRBV20-1 and TRBJ2-5; D uncertain. The sequenced fragment ends 3 residues before the CDR3 boundary, so the rest is inferred from the germline J gene. Between the trimmed V and J ends, which lost 4 bases and 5 bases, there was a span of 17 bases. This CDR3 spans 14 amino acids. The germline CDR1 and CDR2 sequences are DFQATT and SNEGSKA (reference sequence).

This clone appeared many times. The read halts 3 residues ahead of the CDR3 end, with the missing end drawn from the germline J gene. The genes are TRBV5-1 and TRBJ2-2, with 14 bases lining up with TRBD2. V shed 3 bases and J 3 bases; nucleotides not matched to a gene: 7. This CDR3 spans 18 amino acids. Germline assignment: CDR1 SGHRS and CDR2 YFSETQ. The CDR3 reads CASSSGLAGVGHTGELFF. The part of the CDR3 DNA that was read is TGCGCCAGCAGCTCGGGACTAGCGGGAGTGGGCCACACCGGGGAG. Using reference TRBV5-1 and TRBJ2-2 for the parts outside the CDR3, the full variable domain is KAGVTQTPRYLIKTRGQQVTLSCSPISGHRSVSWYQQTPGQGLQFLFEYFSETQRNKGNFPGRFSGRQFSNSRSEMNVSTLELGDSALYLCASSSGLAGVGHTGELFFGEGSRLTVL.

This clone showed up many times. The read terminates 3 residues ahead of where the CDR3 ends, so the germline J gene completes it. The chain is built from TRBV5-1 and TRBJ2-1, with 9 bases aligning to TRBD1. The CDR3 is 15 residues long. Trimming cost V 4 bases and J 6 bases; bases outside gene matches: 8. Germline CDR1 SGHRS, CDR2 YFSETQ. Incomplete CDR3 DNA: TGCGCCAGCAGCCTACAGGGGGCGCGCACCAATGAG. Protein sequence: CASSLQGARTNE. The CDR3 in full is CASSLQGARTNEQFF.

This clone was recorded at least ten times. Read data end 3 residues before the CDR3 end; the end is taken from the germline J gene. This rearrangement joins TRBV2 to TRBJ2-7, with 7 bases identical to TRBD1. The ends lost 2 bases at V and 1 base at J; junction bases unmatched: 8. The CDR3 is 16 residues long. Germline lookup yields CDR1 SNHLY and CDR2 FYNNEI. The CDR3 region is CASSEIVGTASYEQYF. The sequenced CDR3 bases are TGTGCCAGCAGTGAAATCGTTGGGACAGCTTCCTACGAG.

About this clone itself: The CDR3 end is not reached by the read, which stops 3 residues before it; the germline J gene fills it in. The chain links TRBV20-1 to TRBJ2-1, with 15 bases matching TRBD2. The trim removed 3 bases at V and 8 bases at J, leaving 5 bases unmatched. This CDR3 spans 15 amino acids. CDR1 and CDR2 from the germline V gene are DFQATT and SNEGSKA (reference sequence). CDR3 bases read: TGCAGTGCTAGGGGACTAGCGGGAGGAGCCGATGAG. It is translated as CSARGLAGGADE. The entire CDR3 sequence reads CSARGLAGGADEQFF.

This clone has at least ten counts. Coverage ceases 3 residues before the CDR3 finishes, and the germline J gene fills in the end. The rearrangement links TRBV11-3 to TRBJ2-1, with D possibly matching TRBD1 (6 bases). The CDR3 contains 13 residues. Germline loops: CDR1 SGHNT, CDR2 YENEEA. V dropped 2 bases and J dropped 8 bases, with 10 bases sitting between them. The CDR3 sequence: CASSLTGLDEQFF. The CDR3 bases that were read are TGTGCCAGCAGCTTAACAGGGCTGGATGAG. Complete variable domain (other parts from reference TRBV11-3 and TRBJ2-1): EAGVVQSPRYKIIEKKQPVAFWCNPISGHNTLYWYLQNLGQGPELLIRYENEEAVDDSQLPKDRFSAERLKGVDSTLKIQPAELGDSAVYLCASSLTGLDEQFFGPGTRLTVL.

This clone was detected many times. The read stops 3 residues short of the end of the CDR3; the missing end is completed from the germline J gene. The chain couples TRBV20-1 to TRBJ2-3, with 8 nucleotides matching TRBD1. The ends lost 0 bases at V and 4 bases at J; junction bases unmatched: 6. The CDR3 runs 15 residues. Germline values: CDR1 DFQATT, CDR2 SNEGSKA (reference sequence). CDR3 region: CSARDQGQASDTQYF. The part of the CDR3 DNA that was read is TGCAGTGCTAGAGATCAGGGACAGGCTTCAGATACG.

This clone was detected many times. The missing CDR3 end, 3 residues past where the read stops, is filled in from the germline J gene. This rearrangement joins TRBV4-1 to TRBJ1-1; D possibly corresponds to TRBD1 (5 bases). The V gene's germline CDR1 is MGHRA and CDR2 YSYEKL. CDR3 length: 14 amino acids. The V end lost 1 base, the J end lost 6 bases, and 12 bases lay between the germline ends. This chain's CDR3 is CASSQGRASAEAFF. CDR3 DNA, as far as it was read: TGCGCCAGCAGCCAAGGCAGGGCTAGCGCTGAA.